This entry describes one T cell receptor beta chain. Its target is unknown. The sample originates from a study of shared clonotypes between healthy human individuals. In the study overall: The donor pool was made up of two women and a few men aged 18 to 49. Study-wide results and limits: Clonotype sharing among donors likely depends on sequencing depth. Since donors were few, the genetic and exposure-history diversity represented was limited. Across four donors, naive CD4 shared around 5.3%, naive CD8 under 4%, memory CD4 roughly 2.2%, memory CD8 0.4% to 0.5%.

Some clones are missing from TCRdb's copy, which holds only in-frame ones; the method was immunoSEQ multiplex PCR. Found here are about 1.9 million clones, just over 90% of them singletons; the top ten hold around 1.8%. The CDR3 runs to 16 residues. Looked up from germline, CDR1 is MNHEY and CDR2 is SMNVEV (reference sequence). After removal of 2 bases from V and 6 bases from J, the junction contained 10 bases not matched to a gene. Naive CD8 cells lacked CD45RO and underwent positive selection for CCR7, leaving out terminally differentiated effector memory CD45RA+ cells. This receptor was identified in a man between 18 and 35 years old in good health. Some clones in this sample may be carry-over from other donors' samples. Sequenced sample: naive CD8+ T cells from PBMCs. The chain is built from TRBV27 and TRBJ2-7; TRBD2 matches 10 bases. CDR3 in DNA: TGTGCCAGCAGTTTAAGGGTTTCTAGCGGGAGTGGCGAGCAGTACTTC. It translates to CASSLRVSSGSGEQYF.